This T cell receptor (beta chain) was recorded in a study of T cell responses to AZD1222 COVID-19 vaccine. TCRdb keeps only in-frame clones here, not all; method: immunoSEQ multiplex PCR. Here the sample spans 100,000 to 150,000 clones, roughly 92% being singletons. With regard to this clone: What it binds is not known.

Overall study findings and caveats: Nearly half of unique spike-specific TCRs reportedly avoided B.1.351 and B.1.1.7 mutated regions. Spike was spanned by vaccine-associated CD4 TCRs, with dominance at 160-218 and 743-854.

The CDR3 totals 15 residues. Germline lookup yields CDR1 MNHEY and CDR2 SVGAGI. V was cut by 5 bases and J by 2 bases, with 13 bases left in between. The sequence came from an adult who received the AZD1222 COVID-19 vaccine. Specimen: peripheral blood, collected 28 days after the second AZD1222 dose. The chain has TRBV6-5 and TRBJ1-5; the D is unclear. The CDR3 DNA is TGTGCCAGCAGTCTAGATCGAAACGGCAATCAGCCCCAGCATTTT. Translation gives CASSLDRNGNQPQHF.